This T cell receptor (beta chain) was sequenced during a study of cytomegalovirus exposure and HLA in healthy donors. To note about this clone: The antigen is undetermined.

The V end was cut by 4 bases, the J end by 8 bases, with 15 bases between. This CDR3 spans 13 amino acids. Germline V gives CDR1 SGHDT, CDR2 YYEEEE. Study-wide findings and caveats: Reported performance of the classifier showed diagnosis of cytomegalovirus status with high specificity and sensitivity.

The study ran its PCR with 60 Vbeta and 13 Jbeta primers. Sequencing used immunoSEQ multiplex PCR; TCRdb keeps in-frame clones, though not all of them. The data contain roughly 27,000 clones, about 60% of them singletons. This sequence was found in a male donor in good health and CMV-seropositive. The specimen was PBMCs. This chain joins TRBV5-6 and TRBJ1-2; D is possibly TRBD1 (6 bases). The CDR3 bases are TGTGCCAGCAGCGATACAGGGAAGTTCGGCTACACCTTC. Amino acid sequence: CASSDTGKFGYTF.